This T cell receptor beta chain is drawn from a study of blood T cell repertoires in COVID-19. Study-wide background: Specimens from acute and convalescent COVID-19 originated in the United States, Italy and Spain. PBMCs, B-cell-depleted T cells, or T cells were the source of the cDNA or gDNA that made up the material.

How the authors handled the data: Amplifying reference gene primers gave estimates of nucleated cell counts. Sequencing was performed with immunoSEQ multiplex PCR; in TCRdb, only in-frame clones are kept and a portion is missing. The DNA gave D and trimming, while V, J and clone size come from that table. Of 69,000 or so clones listed, about four fifths are singletons. CDR1 is LGHNA and CDR2 is YNFKEQ in the germline V gene. The junction had 6 bases not matched to a gene; V was cut back by 0 bases and J by 7 bases. The CDR3 loop spans 16 amino acids. This rearrangement joins TRBV4-2 to TRBJ2-2; 9 nucleotides match TRBD1. The receptor was derived from a woman of 80 years or more with acute or convalescent COVID-19. The sequencing input was peripheral blood. The CDR3 loop is CASSQDSQGAGGELFF. The CDR3 coding sequence is TGTGCCAGCAGCCAAGACTCACAGGGGGCGGGCGGGGAGCTGTTTTTT.